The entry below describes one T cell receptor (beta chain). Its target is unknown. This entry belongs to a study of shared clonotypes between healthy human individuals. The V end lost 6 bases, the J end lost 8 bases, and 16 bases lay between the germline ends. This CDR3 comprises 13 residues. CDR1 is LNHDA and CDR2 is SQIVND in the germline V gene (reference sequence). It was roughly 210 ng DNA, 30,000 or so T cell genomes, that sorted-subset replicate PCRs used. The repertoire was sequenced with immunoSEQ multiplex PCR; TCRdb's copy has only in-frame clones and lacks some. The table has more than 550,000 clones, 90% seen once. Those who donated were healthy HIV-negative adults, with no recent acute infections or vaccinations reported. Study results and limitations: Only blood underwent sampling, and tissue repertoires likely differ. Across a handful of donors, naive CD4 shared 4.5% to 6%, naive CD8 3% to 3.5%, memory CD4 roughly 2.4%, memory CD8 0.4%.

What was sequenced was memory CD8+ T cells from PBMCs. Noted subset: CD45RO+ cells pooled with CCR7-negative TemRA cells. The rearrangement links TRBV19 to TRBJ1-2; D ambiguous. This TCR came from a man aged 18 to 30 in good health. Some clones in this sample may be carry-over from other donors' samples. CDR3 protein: CASREAGLYGYTF. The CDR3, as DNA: TGTGCCAGTAGGGAGGCAGGTCTATACGGCTACACCTTC.